The rows below give T cell receptor beta chains drawn from one sample of a study of T cell changes during pregnancy in multiple sclerosis. The protocol was immunoSEQ multiplex PCR, while the TCRdb copy is restricted to in-frame clones and leaves out a portion. The repertoire holds 60,000 or so clones, with 90% as singletons. The sample in question was peripheral blood, obtained in the second trimester of pregnancy. The source of these receptors is a female donor in good health, enrolled as a control in a pregnancy study. Both conserved end residues are trimmed from each CDR3.

v_gene	j_gene	CDR3aa
TRBV19	TRBJ1-2	ASNDRGGSYGYT
TRBV6-1	TRBJ2-5	ASSDSQGLETQY
TRBV18	TRBJ2-5	ASSPRSGETQY
TRBV5-6	TRBJ2-7	ASSFGGTGFGGGYEQY
TRBV5-1	TRBJ2-7	ASSEDSSYEQY
TRBV10-3	TRBJ2-1	AIRGGRGSGPNEQF
TRBV30	TRBJ2-2	AWRQGNTGELF
TRBV4-2	TRBJ2-7	ASSQLAGARAEQY
TRBV6-4	TRBJ2-7	ASMTGINYEQY
TRBV9	TRBJ1-1	ASSPRTGGVEAF
TRBV10-2	TRBJ1-1	ASSERDRPTEHTEAF
TRBV27	TRBJ1-1	ASSLAINRVNTEAF
TRBV11-2	TRBJ2-7	ASSPGGGAYEQY
TRBV12-5	TRBJ2-7	ASGNGTGYHEQY
TRBV9	TRBJ2-5	ASSRVSVGQPEY
TRBV5-6	TRBJ2-1	ASNPTGGYNEQF
TRBV27	TRBJ1-5	ASQPGTGDQPQH
TRBV7-9	TRBJ1-2	ASSLAFGYGYT
TRBV5-4	TRBJ1-2	ASSYGSGYT
TRBV11-2	TRBJ2-1	ASSLDRLAGDYNEQF
TRBV5-1	TRBJ1-1	ASSLGQLMNTEAF
TRBV6-5	TRBJ2-7	ASSYSMNGDYEQY
TRBV29-1	TRBJ2-7	SVAAGNYYEQY
TRBV6-5	TRBJ2-3	ASPGQGETDTQY
TRBV9	TRBJ1-1	ASKRDTEAF
TRBV21-1	TRBJ1-1	ASSKGEGWAKEAEAF
TRBV29-1	TRBJ1-2	SVDRGITYGYT
TRBV9	TRBJ1-2	ASSGQNPNYGYT
TRBV29-1	TRBJ2-3	SVPRRDYEDTQY
TRBV19	TRBJ1-5	ASSPLGQALVYSNQPQH
TRBV6-1	TRBJ2-5	ASSVTFQETQY
TRBV2	TRBJ2-1	ASQGREQI
TRBV28	TRBJ2-1	ASSLGLAGKYNEQF
TRBV5-1	TRBJ2-2	ASSLSGTSGRNANTGELF
TRBV7-9	TRBJ2-1	ASSSPQAGQYNEQF
TRBV5-1	TRBJ2-2	ASSKGLRGTGELF
TRBV19	TRBJ1-5	ASSSLNQPQH
TRBV13	TRBJ2-3	ASSLGLAGGTDTQY
TRBV27	TRBJ2-1	ASSSWAADEQF
TRBV6-5	TRBJ1-1	ASSYSSPGGTEAF
TRBV4-1	TRBJ1-4	ASSGIAGEKLF